These 2 T cell receptor beta chains came from one sample sequenced in a study of blood T cell repertoires in COVID-19. The method was immunoSEQ multiplex PCR; TCRdb's version includes in-frame clones alone and lacks a portion of them. Of approximately 300,000 clones detected, roughly 85% appear once; the ten largest clones hold about 2%. Sample: PBMCs or T cells enriched from blood (not recorded which). The receptors were sampled from a woman in her thirties who had been exposed to COVID-19.

The chain joins TRBV11-2 to TRBJ1-1; no firm D call. Per the germline V gene, CDR1 is SGHAT and CDR2 is FQNNGV. The CDR3 length is 14 residues. V was shortened by 1 base and J by 8 bases, with 14 bases between the two germline ends. This CDR3 is CASSLARSPGEAFF. The DNA of the CDR3 is TGTGCCAGCAGCTTAGCTCGGTCGCCCGGGGAAGCTTTCTTT.

The chain couples TRBV28 to TRBJ2-1, with 8 bases identical to TRBD2. Per germline, CDR1 MDHEN and CDR2 SYDVKM. V shed 3 bases and J 4 bases; nucleotides not matched to a gene: 5. The CDR3 is 15 residues long. CDR3 nucleotides: TGTGCCAGCAGTTTTCGCGGGGGGCGTTACAATGAGCAGTTCTTC. Residues: CASSFRGGRYNEQFF.